This T cell receptor (beta chain) was recorded in a study of OX40 agonist ivuxolimab in advanced cancers. The V gene end was trimmed by 5 bases and the J gene end by 10 bases; junction bases not matched to a gene: 10. Germline V gene sequence: CDR1 SGHTA, CDR2 FQGNSA. There are 16 residues in the CDR3. Sequencing used immunoSEQ multiplex PCR; TCRdb keeps in-frame clones, though not all of them. The table has 65,000 to 90,000 clones, 85% to 90% seen once. This clonotype was obtained from an adult with an advanced solid tumor such as melanoma, head and neck, liver or kidney cancer. This chain links TRBV7-2 with TRBJ2-1, with 14 bases fitting TRBD2. This sample comprised CD4+ or CD8+ T cells sorted from blood, obtained in a trial of the OX40 agonist ivuxolimab. The CDR3 bases are TGTGCCAGCAGCCCCCGACTAGCGGGAGGGCGGCGCGAGCAGTTCTTC. This codes for CASSPRLAGGRREQFF. Filled out from reference TRBV7-2 and TRBJ2-1, the complete variable domain reads GAGVSQSPSNKVTEKGKDVELRCDPISGHTALYWYRQSLGQGLEFLIYFQGNSAPDKSGLPSDRFSAERTGGSVSTLTIQRTQQEDSAVYLCASSPRLAGGRREQFFGPGTRLTVL.